The source of this T cell receptor beta chain is a study of regulatory T cells in long-lasting Graves disease. Study conclusions and caveats: Among samples with persistent disease, TRBV28, TRBJ1-2 and TRBJ2-5 were favored.

Relying on iRepertoire HTBI primers and Arm-PCR of CDR3 regions, the team built TCR beta libraries. TCRdb passed the multiplex PCR reads through MiXCR, listing each CDR3 protein once. This table has over 200,000 distinct CDR3 sequences, under 20% appearing once. This clonotype occurred many times. The antigen remains unidentified. Time point specified: newly diagnosed GD, antithyroid drugs for less than 3 months. Generation of the TCR library employed RNA extracted from PBMCs. EDTA tubes received nine milliliters of collected peripheral blood. CDR1 and CDR2 from the germline V gene are PRHDT and FYEKMQ (reference sequence). The CDR3 has 15 residues. The J segment lost 3 bases and the V segment lost 5 bases, leaving 9 bases of the junction unmatched. The same sample was also used in a study of T cells in Graves' hyperthyroidism and ophthalmopathy. This second report adds: Diagnostic assessment was based on clinical symptoms, serum thyroxine and TRAb, thyroid ultrasound and orbital computed tomography.

Sequencing used peripheral blood mononuclear cells (PBMCs), obtained at new diagnosis, from a patient treated with antithyroid drugs. This receptor was taken from a woman aged 25 to 39 with Graves disease. The chain has TRBV13 and TRBJ1-1; TRBD1 matches at 7 bases. The CDR3 reads CASSHRGGGDTEAFF. CDR3 DNA sequence: TGTGCCAGCAGCCACAGGGGAGGGGGGGACACTGAAGCTTTCTTT. The entire variable domain, with the rest obtained from reference TRBV13 and TRBJ1-1, is as follows: AAGVIQSPRHLIKEKRETATLKCYPIPRHDTVYWYQQGPGQDPQFLISFYEKMQSDKGSIPDRFSAQQFSDYHSELNMSSLELGDSALYFCASSHRGGGDTEAFFGQGTRLTVV.